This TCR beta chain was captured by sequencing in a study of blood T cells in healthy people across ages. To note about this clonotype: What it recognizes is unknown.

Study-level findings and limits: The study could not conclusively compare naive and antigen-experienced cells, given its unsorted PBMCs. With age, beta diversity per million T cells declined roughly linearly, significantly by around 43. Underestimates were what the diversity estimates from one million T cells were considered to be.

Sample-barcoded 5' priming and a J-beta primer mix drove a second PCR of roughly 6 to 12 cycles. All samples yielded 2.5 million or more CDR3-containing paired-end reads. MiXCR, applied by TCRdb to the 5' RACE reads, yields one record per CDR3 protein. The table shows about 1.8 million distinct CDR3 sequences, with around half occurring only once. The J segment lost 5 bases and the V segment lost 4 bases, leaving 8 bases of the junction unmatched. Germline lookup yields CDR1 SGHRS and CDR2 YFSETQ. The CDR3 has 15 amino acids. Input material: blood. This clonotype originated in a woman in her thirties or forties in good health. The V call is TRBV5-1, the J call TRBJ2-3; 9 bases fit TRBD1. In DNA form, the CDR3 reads TGCGCCAGCAGCACCGGGACAGGGCTTAAAGATACGCAGTATTTT. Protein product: CASSTGTGLKDTQYF.